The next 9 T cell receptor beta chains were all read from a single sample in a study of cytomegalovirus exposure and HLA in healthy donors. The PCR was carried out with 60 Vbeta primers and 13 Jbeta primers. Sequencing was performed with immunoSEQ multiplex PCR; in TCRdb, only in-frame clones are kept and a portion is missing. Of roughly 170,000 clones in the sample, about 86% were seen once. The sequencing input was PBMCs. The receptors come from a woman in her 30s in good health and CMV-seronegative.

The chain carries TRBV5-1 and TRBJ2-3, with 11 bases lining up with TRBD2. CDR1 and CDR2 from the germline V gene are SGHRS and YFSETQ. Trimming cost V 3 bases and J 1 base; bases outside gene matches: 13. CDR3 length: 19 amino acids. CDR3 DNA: TGCGCCAGCAGCTCCTTAGCGGGGGGGCTCCACTCGCGCACAGATACGCAGTATTTT. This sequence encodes CASSSLAGGLHSRTDTQYF. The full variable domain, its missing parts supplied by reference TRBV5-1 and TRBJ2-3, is KAGVTQTPRYLIKTRGQQVTLSCSPISGHRSVSWYQQTPGQGLQFLFEYFSETQRNKGNFPGRFSGRQFSNSRSEMNVSTLELGDSALYLCASSSLAGGLHSRTDTQYFGPGTRLTVL.

CDR3 bases: TGTGCCAGCTCACCACGATGGGGCAGCGCGGAGACCCAGTACTTC. Its protein is CASSPRWGSAETQYF. This rearrangement joins TRBV18 to TRBJ2-5; D might be TRBD1 (5 bases). V lost 1 base, J lost 5 bases, and 14 bases lay in between. Germline CDR1 KGHSH, CDR2 LQKENI. The length of the CDR3 is 15 residues.

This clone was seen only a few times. CDR3 residues: CASSQMRGQETQYF. The CDR3 nucleotides are TGCGCCAGCAGCCAAATGAGGGGGCAAGAGACCCAGTACTTC. The chain has TRBV4-3 and TRBJ2-5; D possibly corresponds to TRBD1 (6 bases). CDR3 size: 14 residues. Per the germline V gene, CDR1 is LGHNA and CDR2 is YSLEER. Trimming removed 2 bases from V and 2 bases from J, with 9 bases in between.

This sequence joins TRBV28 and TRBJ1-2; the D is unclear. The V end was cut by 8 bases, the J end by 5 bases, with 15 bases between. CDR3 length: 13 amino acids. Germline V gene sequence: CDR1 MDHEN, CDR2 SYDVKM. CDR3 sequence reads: CASRETMGYGYTF. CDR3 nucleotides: TGTGCCAGCCGGGAAACAATGGGGTATGGCTACACCTTC.

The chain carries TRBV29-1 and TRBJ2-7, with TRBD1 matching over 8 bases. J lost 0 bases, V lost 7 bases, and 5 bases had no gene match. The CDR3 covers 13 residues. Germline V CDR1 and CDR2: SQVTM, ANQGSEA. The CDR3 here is CSGRTGSSYEQYF. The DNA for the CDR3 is TGCAGCGGGAGGACAGGGAGCTCCTACGAGCAGTACTTC.

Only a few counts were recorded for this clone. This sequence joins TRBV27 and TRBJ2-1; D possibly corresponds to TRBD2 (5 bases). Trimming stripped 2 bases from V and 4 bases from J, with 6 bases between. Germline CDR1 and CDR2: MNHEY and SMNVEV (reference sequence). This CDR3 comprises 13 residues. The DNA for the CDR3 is TGTGCCAGCAGTTTAGAGGGATACAATGAGCAGTTCTTC. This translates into CASSLEGYNEQFF.

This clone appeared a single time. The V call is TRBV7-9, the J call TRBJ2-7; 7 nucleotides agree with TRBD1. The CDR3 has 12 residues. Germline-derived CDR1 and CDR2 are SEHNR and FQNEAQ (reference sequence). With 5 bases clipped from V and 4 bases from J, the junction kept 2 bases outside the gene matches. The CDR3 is CASSKTGYEQYF. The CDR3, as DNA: TGTGCCAGCAGCAAGACAGGGTACGAGCAGTACTTC.

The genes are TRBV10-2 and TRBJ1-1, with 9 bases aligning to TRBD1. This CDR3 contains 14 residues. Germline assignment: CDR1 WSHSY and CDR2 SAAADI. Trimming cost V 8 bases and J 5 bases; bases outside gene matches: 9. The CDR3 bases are TGCGCCAGCTCTCCGGGACAGGGAAATACTGAAGCTTTCTTT. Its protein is CASSPGQGNTEAFF.

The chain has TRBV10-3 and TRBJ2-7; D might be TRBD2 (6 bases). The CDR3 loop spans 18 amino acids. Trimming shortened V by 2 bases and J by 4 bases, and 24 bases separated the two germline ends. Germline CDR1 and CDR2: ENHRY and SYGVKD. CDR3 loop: CAISEPKSGRDLLYEQYF. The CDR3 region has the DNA TGTGCCATCAGTGAGCCCAAGTCAGGGCGGGACCTTCTATACGAGCAGTACTTC.